The clone carrying this T cell receptor (beta chain) appeared a few times. The target antigen is unknown. The CDR3 has 15 amino acids. Trimming pared 0 bases from V and 3 bases from J, leaving 12 bases between. CDR1 LGHNA and CDR2 YSLEER come from the germline V gene. These data originate in a study of molecular identifiers for immune sequencing clone quantification. Findings and limits, study-wide: For effector cells, clones above 20 RNA copies held over 99% of molecules; for naive cells, under 1%.

From the PCR reads, TCRdb called clonotypes with MiXCR, one entry per CDR3 protein. The profile shows 400,000 to 600,000 distinct CDR3 sequences, less than 30% of them singletons. In the sort, naive CD8 T cells were defined as CD8+CD4-CCR7+CD45RA+. The receptor comes from a human donor in good health. Some libraries in this study had Jurkat cell RNA spiked in. The chain couples TRBV4-3 to TRBJ2-7, with no clear D. The sample consisted of naive CD8+ T cells from blood, with Jurkat cell RNA spiked in. The sample's subset: FACS-sorted CD8+CD4-CCR7+CD45RA+ naive T cells. CDR3 DNA: TGCGCCAGCAGCCAAGAGAGGCGCCTAGACTACGAGCAGTACTTC. It codes for CASSQERRLDYEQYF.